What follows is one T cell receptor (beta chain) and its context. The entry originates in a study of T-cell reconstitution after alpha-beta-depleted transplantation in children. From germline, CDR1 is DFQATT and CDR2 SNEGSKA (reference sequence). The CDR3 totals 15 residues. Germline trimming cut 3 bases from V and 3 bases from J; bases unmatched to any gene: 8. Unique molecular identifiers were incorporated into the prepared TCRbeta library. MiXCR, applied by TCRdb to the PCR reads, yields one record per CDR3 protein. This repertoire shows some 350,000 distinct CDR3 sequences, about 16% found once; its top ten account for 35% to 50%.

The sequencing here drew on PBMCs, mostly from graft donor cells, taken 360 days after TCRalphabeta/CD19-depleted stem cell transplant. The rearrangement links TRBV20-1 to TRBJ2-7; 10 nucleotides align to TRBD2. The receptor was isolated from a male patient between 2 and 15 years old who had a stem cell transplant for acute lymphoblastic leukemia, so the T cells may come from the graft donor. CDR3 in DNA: TGCAGTGCTAGCCTAGCGGGAGCACTTCACTACGAGCAGTACTTC. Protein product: CSASLAGALHYEQYF.